This paragraph covers one TCR beta chain sequence. This sample was included in a study of blood T cell repertoires in COVID-19. As for the study in general: Acute-phase and convalescent COVID-19 samples originated in the United States, Italy and Spain.

Donors were grouped by their self-reported clinical history. The table came from immunoSEQ multiplex PCR; TCRdb's copy has only in-frame clones and leaves some out. Among about 280,000 clones listed, approximately 88% were seen once. Sequences were obtained from PBMCs or T cells enriched from blood (not recorded which). The TCR sequence derives from a woman in her thirties or forties who had recovered from COVID-19.

The CDR3 DNA follows: TGTGCCAGCAAGGAGGGAGCTAACTATGGCTACACCTTC. It encodes CASKEGANYGYTF. The chain carries TRBV28 and TRBJ1-2; D not certain. CDR3 length equals 13 residues. Germline values: CDR1 MDHEN, CDR2 SYDVKM. Trimming took off 7 bases at V and 0 bases at J, with 9 bases between the two ends.